This T cell receptor (beta chain) was sequenced for a study of post-analysis software for immune sequencing data. TCR beta libraries were prepared from cDNA with unique molecular identifiers. MiXCR, applied by TCRdb to the PCR reads, yields one record per CDR3 protein. This table has 380,000 or so distinct CDR3 sequences, 30% to 45% appearing once. The CDR3 contains 16 residues. Germline loops: CDR1 SGHTA, CDR2 FQGNSA. Deletions cut 6 bases from V and 5 bases from J, with 21 bases between. Study-level findings and limits: With F measure, samples from one preparation batch clustered together strongly. The normalized Chao1 diversity of multiple sclerosis patients was significantly lower than that of controls. In patients, about five TRBV segments were more frequent than in controls, with TRBV5-6, TRBV5-1 and TRBV20-1 among them.

With regard to this clonotype: The antigen is undetermined.

The sample consisted of blood. The rearrangement links TRBV7-2 to TRBJ2-3, with D unclear. The TCR sequence derives from a girl aged 5 to 17 with multiple sclerosis. The CDR3 loop is CASRRIWANKGDTQYF. CDR3 nucleotides: TGTGCCAGCAGACGGATTTGGGCCAACAAAGGAGATACGCAGTATTTT. Variable domain in full (rest from reference TRBV7-2 and TRBJ2-3): GAGVSQSPSNKVTEKGKDVELRCDPISGHTALYWYRQSLGQGLEFLIYFQGNSAPDKSGLPSDRFSAERTGGSVSTLTIQRTQQEDSAVYLCASRRIWANKGDTQYFGPGTRLTVL.